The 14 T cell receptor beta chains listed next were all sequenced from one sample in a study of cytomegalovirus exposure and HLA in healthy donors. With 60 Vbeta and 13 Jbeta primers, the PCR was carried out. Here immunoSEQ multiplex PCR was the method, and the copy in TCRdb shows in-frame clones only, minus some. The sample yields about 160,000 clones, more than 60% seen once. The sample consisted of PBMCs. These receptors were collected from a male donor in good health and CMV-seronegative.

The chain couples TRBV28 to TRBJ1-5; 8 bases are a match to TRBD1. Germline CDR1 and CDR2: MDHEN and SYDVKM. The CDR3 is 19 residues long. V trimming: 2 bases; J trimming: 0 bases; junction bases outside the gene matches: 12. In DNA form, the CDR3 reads TGTGCCAGCAGTTTAATGAGTACAGGACAGGGACTTAGCAATCAGCCCCAGCATTTT. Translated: CASSLMSTGQGLSNQPQHF.

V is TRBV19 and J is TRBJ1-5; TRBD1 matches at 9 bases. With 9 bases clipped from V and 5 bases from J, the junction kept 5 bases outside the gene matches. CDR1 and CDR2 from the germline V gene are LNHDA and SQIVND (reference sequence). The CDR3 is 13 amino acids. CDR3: CASARDRDQPQHF. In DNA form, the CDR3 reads TGTGCCAGCGCCCGGGACAGGGATCAGCCCCAGCATTTT.

The CDR3 DNA reads as TGTGCCAGCAGCGGTCAGCGGGAGGGGAATAACGATGAGCAGTTCTTC. This sequence encodes CASSGQREGNNDEQFF. The chain is built from TRBV13 and TRBJ2-1; TRBD2 agrees at 10 bases. V dropped 5 bases and J dropped 8; count of bases not matched to a gene: 12. This CDR3 has 16 amino acids. Per germline, CDR1 PRHDT and CDR2 FYEKMQ (reference sequence).

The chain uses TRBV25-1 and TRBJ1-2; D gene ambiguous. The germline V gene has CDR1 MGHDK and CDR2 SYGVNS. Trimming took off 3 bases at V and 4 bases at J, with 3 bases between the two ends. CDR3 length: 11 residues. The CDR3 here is CASSDGYGYTF. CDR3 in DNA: TGTGCCAGCAGTGACGGCTATGGCTACACCTTC.

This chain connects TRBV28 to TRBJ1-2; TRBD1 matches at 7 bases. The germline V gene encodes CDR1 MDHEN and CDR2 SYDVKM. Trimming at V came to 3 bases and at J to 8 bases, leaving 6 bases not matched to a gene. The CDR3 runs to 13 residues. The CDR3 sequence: CASSFRGLEGYTF. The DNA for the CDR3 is TGTGCCAGCAGTTTTAGGGGGCTGGAAGGCTACACCTTC.

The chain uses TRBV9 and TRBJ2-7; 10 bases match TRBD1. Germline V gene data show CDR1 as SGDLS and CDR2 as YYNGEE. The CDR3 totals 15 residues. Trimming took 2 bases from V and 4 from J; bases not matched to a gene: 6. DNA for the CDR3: TGTGCCAGCAGCGTTGGGACAGGGGACATGTACGAGCAGTACTTC. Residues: CASSVGTGDMYEQYF.

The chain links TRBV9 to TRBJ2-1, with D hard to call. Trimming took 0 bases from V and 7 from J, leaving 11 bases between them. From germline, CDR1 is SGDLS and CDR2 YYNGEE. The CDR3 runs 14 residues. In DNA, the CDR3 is TGTGCCAGCAGCGTAGAACTTCGCCAAAATGAGCAGTTCTTC. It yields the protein CASSVELRQNEQFF.

The CDR3 nucleotides read TGTGCCAGCAGCTACCAAGGGGGTGGAACTGAAGCTTTCTTT. It is translated as CASSYQGGGTEAFF. The chain combines TRBV11-2 with TRBJ1-1; maybe TRBD1 (6 bases). Trimming left V 4 bases short and J 5 bases short, with 14 bases between. The germline gives CDR1 SGHAT, CDR2 FQNNGV. This CDR3 contains 14 residues.

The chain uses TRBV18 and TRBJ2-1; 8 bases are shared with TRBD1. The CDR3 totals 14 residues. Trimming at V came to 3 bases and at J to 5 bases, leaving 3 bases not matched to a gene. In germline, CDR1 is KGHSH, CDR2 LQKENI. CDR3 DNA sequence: TGTGCCAGCTCACCCGGGACAGGAAACAATGAGCAGTTCTTC. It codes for CASSPGTGNNEQFF. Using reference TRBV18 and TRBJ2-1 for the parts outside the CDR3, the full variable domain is NAGVMQNPRHLVRRRGQEARLRCSPMKGHSHVYWYRQLPEEGLKFMVYLQKENIIDESGMPKERFSAEFPKEGPSILRIQQVVRGDSAAYFCASSPGTGNNEQFFGPGTRLTVL.

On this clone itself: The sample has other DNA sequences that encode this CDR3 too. In DNA, the CDR3 is TGTGCCAGCAGCGTAGCGGCCGGGGAGCTGTTTTTT. Translated, it gives CASSVAAGELFF. This chain joins TRBV9 and TRBJ2-2; D remains unclear. Germline lookup yields CDR1 SGDLS and CDR2 YYNGEE. The CDR3 is 12 amino acids. The V gene lost 0 bases and the J gene lost 6 bases, with 3 bases spanning the gap.

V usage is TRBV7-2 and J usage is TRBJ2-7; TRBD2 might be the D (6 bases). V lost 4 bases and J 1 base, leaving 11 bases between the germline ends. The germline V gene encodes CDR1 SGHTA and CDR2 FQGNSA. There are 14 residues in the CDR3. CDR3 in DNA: TGTGCCAGCAGCTGGGGACTCACTTCCTACGAGCAGTACTTC. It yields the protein CASSWGLTSYEQYF.

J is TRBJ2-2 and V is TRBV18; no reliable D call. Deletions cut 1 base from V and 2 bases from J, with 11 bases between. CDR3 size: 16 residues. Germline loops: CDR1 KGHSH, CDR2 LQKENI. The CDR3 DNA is TGTGCCAGCTCACCACAGGAACTAACCAACACCGGGGAGCTGTTTTTT. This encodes CASSPQELTNTGELFF.

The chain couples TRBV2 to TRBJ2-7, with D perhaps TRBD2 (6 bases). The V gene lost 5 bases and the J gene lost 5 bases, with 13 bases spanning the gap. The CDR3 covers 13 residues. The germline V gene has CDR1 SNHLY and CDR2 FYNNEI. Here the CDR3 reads CASSHQGGDEQYF. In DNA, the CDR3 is TGTGCCAGCAGTCACCAGGGAGGCGACGAGCAGTACTTC.

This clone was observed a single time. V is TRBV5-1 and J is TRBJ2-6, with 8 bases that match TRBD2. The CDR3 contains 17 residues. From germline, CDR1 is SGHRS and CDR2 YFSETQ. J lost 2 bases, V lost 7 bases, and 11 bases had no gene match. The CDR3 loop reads CASGGLGGITGANVLTF. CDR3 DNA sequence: TGCGCCAGCGGGGGACTAGGGGGAATTACTGGGGCCAACGTCCTGACTTTC. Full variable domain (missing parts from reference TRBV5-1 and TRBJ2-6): KAGVTQTPRYLIKTRGQQVTLSCSPISGHRSVSWYQQTPGQGLQFLFEYFSETQRNKGNFPGRFSGRQFSNSRSEMNVSTLELGDSALYLCASGGLGGITGANVLTFGAGSRLTVL.